The rows below give T cell receptor delta chains drawn from one sample of a study of gamma-delta chains in newborns, infants, children. TCRdb applied CATT to the reads for clone calling. Among 4,000 to 5,000 delta-chain clones listed, about 5% were seen once. Material for sequencing was blood. The receptors here all came from a child who was a newborn, infant or young child, either healthy, febrile or measles-vaccinated (not recorded which). The CDR3 runs from the conserved cysteine through the conserved F or W. D genes are given only for firm matches.

CDR3	D	V
CACDTVGDLVWDTRQMFF	TRDD3	TRDV2
CACDTLGDFGSWDTRQMFF	TRDD3	TRDV2
CAVSYVSSSGGSYTDKLIF	TRDD3	TRAV29/DV5
CACDSLLGDTLTAQLFF	TRDD3	TRDV2
CACDIITGGLTAQLFF	TRDD3	TRDV2
CACDTGGYRRSWDTRQMFF	TRDD3	TRDV2
CACDTVLGDSWDTRQMFF	TRDD3	TRDV2
CACDTVLESSWDTRQMFF	.	TRDV2
CACDSLGGALTAQLFF	TRDD3	TRDV2
CACDRLLGDPLYTDKLIF	TRDD3	TRDV2
CACDTGTGGYKGSWDTRQMFF	TRDD3	TRDV2
CALGEVWSGGYDNTDKLIF	TRDD3	TRDV1
CALGAPFLGWGKDLIF	.	TRDV1
CACDPVLGDRFQLTAQLFF	TRDD3	TRDV2
CALGEMSSWDTRQMFF	.	TRDV1
CACDQGYASSWDTRQMFF	TRDD3	TRDV2
CACDSGGYEGSSWDTRQMFF	TRDD3	TRDV2
CALGEFSYWGYADTDKLIF	TRDD3	TRDV1
CALGDKNGGYWGIRGGAQLFF	TRDD3	TRDV1
CAFMRRSGTGGYVTAQLFF	TRDD3	TRDV3
CAGDPLGDADKLIF	TRDD3	TRDV2
CACDTLGRSSWDTRQMFF	.	TRDV2
CACDTVEPSLTAQLFF	.	TRDV2
CALGEVGRDSLRGGYDAGADKLIF	TRDD3	TRDV1
CACDSLLGDKDSWDTRQMFF	TRDD3	TRDV2
CACDKVLGDTRTWDTRQMFF	TRDD3	TRDV2
CALGERVGDSGGDKLIF	TRDD3	TRDV1
CACDTGGYITDKLIF	TRDD3	TRDV2
CACDTVSGGPALTAQLFF	TRDD3	TRDV2
CACDIRGSVKSSWDTRQMFF	.	TRDV2
CACDTWGALTAQLFF	.	TRDV2
CACDTFGGYAETSTRQMFF	TRDD3	TRDV2
CACDPTGGRSWDTRQMFF	TRDD3	TRDV2
CAFSWVTPTGGLTDKLIF	TRDD3	TRDV3
CAFNWLTGGYTDKLIF	TRDD3	TRDV3
CACDTVGGYFSWDTRQMFF	TRDD3	TRDV2
CACDILGARSAQLFF	.	TRDV2
CACDTMGIPTDKLIF	TRDD3	TRDV2
CACDRTGGYRSWDTRQMFF	TRDD3	TRDV2
CACDKILGDTWDTRQMFF	TRDD3	TRDV2
CALGPKRGAYDKLIF	.	TRDV1
CACDPVLGDTGLTAQLFF	TRDD3	TRDV2
CALGGPIREVNKLIF	.	TRDV1
CACDTAGDTTWDTRQMFF	TRDD3	TRDV2
CACDTLGDTKAQLFF	TRDD3	TRDV2
CALGEPAGAYAGKLIF	.	TRDV1
CALGELYPLGGYACVRPLIF	TRDD3	TRDV1